A single sample is the source of the 15 T cell receptor beta chains below, sequenced in a study of T cells after yellow fever vaccination. MiXCR, applied by TCRdb to the 5' RACE reads, yields one record per CDR3 protein. The table has around 360,000 distinct CDR3 sequences, 9.5% to 13% seen once. Sequences were derived from PBMCs, sampled on the day of the first yellow fever vaccination. These receptors were collected from a young man who received the YFV17D yellow fever vaccine.

This chain uses TRBV12-3 or TRBV12-4 with TRBJ2-7; D possibly corresponds to TRBD1 (5 bases). V shed 1 base and J shed 2 bases, with 9 bases lying between them. The CDR3 contains 14 residues. The CDR3 sequence is CASSLGQGPYEQYV. CDR3 nucleotides: TGTGCCAGCAGTTTAGGGCAGGGCCCCTACGAGCAGTACGTC.

This clonotype was observed a handful of times. This sequence joins TRBV12-3 or TRBV12-4 and TRBJ1-5; tentatively, D is TRBD1 (6 bases). V gave up 2 bases and J gave up 1 base, with 15 bases separating them. CDR3 length: 17 amino acids. CDR3 sequence (DNA): TGTGCCAGCAGTTTAAGGGGGTTCCTTGCCAGCAATCAGCCCCAGCATTTT. Protein: CASSLRGFLASNQPQHF.

There are a few counts of this clonotype. The V and J genes are TRBV12-5 and TRBJ1-1; a possible D gene is TRBD1 (5 bases). CDR1 is LGHNT and CDR2 is FRNRAP in the germline V gene. The CDR3 is 17 amino acids. Trimming removed 6 bases from V and 2 bases from J, with 22 bases in between. The CDR3 coding sequence is TGTGCTAGTGGCCGCGCATACGACAGAAGGGGAAACACTGAAGCTTTCTTT. It is translated as CASGRAYDRRGNTEAFF.

This clonotype was counted between two and nine times. The chain recombines TRBV4-3 with TRBJ1-1; no clear D. V lost 3 bases and J 0 bases, leaving 11 bases between the germline ends. Germline values: CDR1 LGHNA, CDR2 YSLEER. The CDR3 consists of 15 residues. Here the CDR3 DNA reads TGCGCCAGCAGCCATAGCTCGACCGTGAACACTGAAGCTTTCTTT. It encodes CASSHSSTVNTEAFF.

DNA for the CDR3: TGCAGTGCTAGAGTAACGGAGACTAACTATGGCTACACCTTC. It is translated as CSARVTETNYGYTF. This chain joins TRBV20-1 and TRBJ1-2; D unresolved. Trimming removed 1 base at V and 0 bases at J, with 9 bases between. Germline values: CDR1 DFQATT, CDR2 SNEGSKA (reference sequence). The CDR3 contains 14 residues.

This clonotype was seen ten or more times. The chain uses TRBV3-1 and TRBJ2-1; 7 positions agree with TRBD1. This CDR3 has 17 residues. Per the germline V gene, CDR1 is LGHDT and CDR2 is YNNKEL (reference sequence). Germline trimming cut 0 bases from V and 6 bases from J; bases unmatched to any gene: 11. For the CDR3, the DNA is TGTGCCAGCAGCCAAGATTGGGAAGGGGGCCCTCTCAATGAGCAGTTCTTC. Its protein product is CASSQDWEGGPLNEQFF.

This clonotype occurred a few times. The J gene is TRBJ2-7, the V gene TRBV5-6, with D maybe TRBD1 (6 bases). The CDR3 length is 14 residues. Germline CDR1 reads SGHDT; CDR2 reads YYEEEE. V gave up 3 bases and J gave up 3 bases, with 13 bases separating them. The CDR3 DNA follows: TGTGCCAGCAGCTCCCTCAGGGGTAGCTACGAGCAGTACTTC. Protein sequence: CASSSLRGSYEQYF.

This clonotype was observed a handful of times. The genes are TRBV10-3 and TRBJ1-5; tentatively, D is TRBD1 (5 bases). V gave up 8 bases and J gave up 6 bases, with 14 bases separating them. The CDR3 loop spans 13 amino acids. Germline CDR1 reads ENHRY; CDR2 reads SYGVKD. The CDR3 DNA reads TGTGCCATCTCAGGGCAGGACGGTCAGCCCCAGCATTTT. This gives the protein CAISGQDGQPQHF.

This sequence joins TRBV10-3 and TRBJ1-1; 8 bases match TRBD1. Germline-derived CDR1 and CDR2 are ENHRY and SYGVKD. CDR3 length: 15 amino acids. The V gene end was trimmed by 4 bases and the J gene end by 5 bases; junction bases not matched to a gene: 9. The CDR3: CAISGLGRGPTEAFF. DNA of the CDR3: TGTGCCATCAGTGGGCTGGGCAGGGGGCCGACTGAAGCTTTCTTT.

A few counts support this clonotype. V and J are TRBV21-1 and TRBJ2-7; the table's D call of TRBD2 was not tested on the DNA. TRBV21-1 counts as a pseudogene. CDR3 size: 15 residues. The CDR3 loop reads CARSDEWGTLSMQYV. The DNA for the CDR3 is TGTGCCAGGAGCGACGAGTGGGGGACTCTATCCATGCAGTACGTC.

The chain employs TRBV29-1 and TRBJ1-2, with D unresolved. The CDR3 is 11 amino acids. V lost 2 bases to trimming and J lost 4 bases, with 5 bases between them. Germline-derived CDR1 and CDR2 are SQVTM and ANQGSEA. This chain's CDR3 is CSVELIYGYTF. The DNA for the CDR3 is TGCAGCGTTGAATTGATCTATGGCTACACCTTC.

This clonotype was counted a few times. The chain carries TRBV4-1 and TRBJ1-4; 7 nucleotides agree with TRBD1. The CDR3 runs to 15 residues. Germline trimming cut 3 bases from V and 5 bases from J; bases unmatched to any gene: 6. CDR1 is MGHRA, CDR2 YSYEKL, per germline. The DNA of the CDR3 is TGCGCCAGCAGCCACCTGACAGGGACAAATGAAAAACTGTTTTTT. As protein: CASSHLTGTNEKLFF.

The V gene is TRBV7-9, the J gene TRBJ2-1; TRBD2 might be the D (5 bases). Germline assignment: CDR1 SEHNR and CDR2 FQNEAQ (reference sequence). The CDR3 sequence is 16 residues long. The germline V and J ends were trimmed by 3 bases and 0 bases, with 12 bases remaining between them. The CDR3, as DNA: TGTGCCAGCAGCTTTCTTCCGGGAAGCTCCTACAATGAGCAGTTCTTC. Encoded protein: CASSFLPGSSYNEQFF.

The chain is built from TRBV3-1 and TRBJ2-5; 7 bases align to TRBD1. This CDR3 comprises 14 residues. Per the germline V gene, CDR1 is LGHDT and CDR2 is YNNKEL (reference sequence). Unmatched junction bases numbered 5, after V lost 3 bases and J lost 4 bases. The CDR3 sequence is CASSQTGLGETQYF. CDR3 nucleotides: TGTGCCAGCAGCCAGACAGGGCTAGGAGAGACCCAGTACTTC.

In its sample, this clonotype was seen a few times. The chain uses TRBV7-9 and TRBJ2-3; D is ambiguous. The CDR3 contains 15 residues. Trimming shortened V by 4 bases and J by 1 base, and 12 bases separated the two germline ends. CDR1 is SEHNR, CDR2 FQNEAQ, per germline (reference sequence). The CDR3 DNA sequence: TGTGCCAGCAGCTCCTCCTTAGTGGGCACAGATACGCAGTATTTT. As protein: CASSSSLVGTDTQYF.